A single sample is the source of the 17 T cell receptor beta chains below, sequenced in a study of T cells expressing NK-cell markers (dated by TCRdb to the early 2020s). Library method: 5' RACE. Sequencer: Illumina HiSeq 2000. TCRdb reprocessed the sequencing reads and holds a single record per CDR3 protein sequence, with no DNA. The sample table records about 180,000 distinct CDR3 sequences. The top ten constitute about 18% of the sample. The material sequenced was blood T cells: a sorted CD56 or NKG2C T cell subset, CD4+ or CD8+ T cells, or bulk PBMC T cells (not recorded which). The receptors stem from a woman between 18 and 70 years old in good health.

This rearrangement joins TRBV4-2 to TRBJ1-4. This CDR3 has 19 residues. Germline CDR1 and CDR2: LGHNA and YNFKEQ. The CDR3: CASSGTAETVMWSDEKLFF.

The chain combines TRBV20-1 with TRBJ2-2; the D call of TRBD2 rests on TCRdb alone, since no DNA is present to check it. This CDR3 is built from 19 residues. From germline, CDR1 is DFQATT and CDR2 SNEGSKA (reference sequence). CDR3 in amino acids: CSARDSGATSGGNTGELFF.

The chain links TRBV2 to TRBJ1-1; TCRdb calls TRBD1, which cannot be checked without DNA. This CDR3 comprises 13 residues. CDR1 is SNHLY and CDR2 is FYNNEI in the germline V gene. This chain's CDR3 is CASRDRGVTEAFF.

This chain links TRBV12-3 or TRBV12-4 with TRBJ1-1; TCRdb's D call of TRBD1 is untestable without DNA. There are 13 residues in the CDR3. CDR3 amino acids: CASKPQGEAEAFF.

The chain links TRBV12-3 or TRBV12-4 to TRBJ2-7; TCRdb's assignment of TRBD1 cannot be checked, as there is no DNA. The CDR3 runs 15 residues. CDR3 sequence reads: CASSLYRGMGYEQYF.

This sequence joins TRBV15 and TRBJ2-7; no DNA is available, so the TRBD1 call from TCRdb remains unchecked. The V gene's germline CDR1 is LNHNV and CDR2 YYDKDF (reference sequence). The CDR3 length is 15 residues. CDR3: CATSRETGAPMLQYF.

The chain carries TRBV4-1 and TRBJ1-5; TCRdb outputs TRBD1, but without DNA this stays unchecked. The germline CDR1 and CDR2 sequences are MGHRA and YSYEKL. This CDR3 region has 17 residues. CDR3 sequence reads: CASSPLPGGLSNQPQHF.

The chain is built from TRBV6-1 and TRBJ1-1; TCRdb gives TRBD1 as the D gene, but with no DNA this cannot be confirmed. The CDR3 has 14 residues. Germline CDR1 is MNHNS and CDR2 is SASEGT. The CDR3 spells CASTDGGMNTEAFF.

The V call is TRBV2, the J call TRBJ2-3; there is no DNA to check the TCRdb D call of TRBD1. The CDR3 has 15 amino acids. CDR1 and CDR2 (germline): SNHLY, FYNNEI. The CDR3 here is CASSGGLGSTDTQYF.

This chain uses TRBV6-6 with TRBJ2-3; without DNA, the TCRdb call of TRBD1 cannot be checked. This CDR3 is built from 13 residues. Germline assignment: CDR1 MNHNY and CDR2 SVGAGI (reference sequence). CDR3 loop: CASRGGTADTQYF.

The chain uses TRBV5-6 and TRBJ2-2. Germline V CDR1 and CDR2: SGHDT, YYEEEE. This CDR3 has 16 residues. The CDR3 is CASSFSSSLNTGELFF.

The chain uses TRBV5-1 and TRBJ1-6; TCRdb proposes TRBD1, but this gene call is untestable without DNA. The germline V gene has CDR1 SGHRS and CDR2 YFSETQ. This CDR3 spans 15 amino acids. The CDR3 is CASSLEDPGASPLHF.

The V gene is TRBV5-1, the J gene TRBJ2-1. CDR1 and CDR2 (germline): SGHRS, YFSETQ. The CDR3 extends over 13 amino acids. CDR3 sequence reads: CASSADPSLEQFF.

This chain links TRBV12-3 or TRBV12-4 with TRBJ1-1; TCRdb indicates TRBD1, and absent DNA this call remains unverified. CDR3 size: 15 residues. The CDR3 reads CASSLGQTMNTEAFF.

The V gene is TRBV15, the J gene TRBJ2-3; checking the TCRdb D call of TRBD1 is not possible without DNA. The CDR3 extends over 17 amino acids. Germline V gene sequence: CDR1 LNHNV, CDR2 YYDKDF (reference sequence). The CDR3 loop reads CATSSRPGQGAGDTQYF.

The chain joins TRBV4-1 to TRBJ1-3; the D call of TRBD1 rests on TCRdb alone, since no DNA is present to check it. This CDR3 is built from 15 residues. Germline assignment: CDR1 MGHRA and CDR2 YSYEKL. CDR3: CASRREGYSGNTIYF.

This chain uses TRBV6-5 with TRBJ1-2; the TCRdb D gene call, TRBD1, has no DNA to confirm it. Per the germline V gene, CDR1 is MNHEY and CDR2 is SVGAGI. The CDR3 length is 16 residues. This CDR3 is CASSSPPTGGAYGYTF.